The sequence of this T cell receptor beta chain was determined in a study of cytomegalovirus exposure and HLA in healthy donors. Findings and caveats of the study: Several of the most significant clusters appeared linked to common viral pathogens, based on a later analysis.

In the case of this clone: Its antigen is as yet unknown.

PCR amplification relied on 60 Vbeta primers (plus 13 Jbeta primers). Sequencing was performed with immunoSEQ multiplex PCR; in TCRdb, only in-frame clones are kept and a portion is missing. In the table there are some 160,000 clones, less than 9.5% of which are singletons. Trimming took 1 base from V and 3 from J, leaving 14 bases between them. CDR3 length: 16 amino acids. The germline V gene has CDR1 LNHDA and CDR2 SQIVND (reference sequence). The sequence was obtained from a male donor in good health and CMV-seronegative. The sequenced sample was PBMCs. The V gene is TRBV19, the J gene TRBJ2-3; D might be TRBD2 (6 bases). The CDR3 DNA reads TGTGCCAGTAGTATAGGGCTGGGGGGTCTTACAGATACGCAGTATTTT. The encoded protein is CASSIGLGGLTDTQYF.